The next 2 T cell receptor beta chains were all read from a single sample in a study of blood T cell repertoires in COVID-19. Sequenced by immunoSEQ multiplex PCR; TCRdb stores in-frame clones only, minus some. The repertoire has 250,000 to 300,000 clones, around nine tenths of them found once; the top ten carry 10%. Sequencing was carried out using peripheral blood. The receptor source for this set is a woman in her seventies with COVID-19, enrolled during active disease.

This clone was seen only once. The genes are TRBV24-1 and TRBJ1-5; no clear D. The V and J ends lost 4 bases and 6 bases respectively, with 9 bases between them. Per germline, CDR1 KGHDR and CDR2 SFDVKD. This CDR3 is built from 13 residues. The CDR3 loop reads CATSDVSVQPQHF. CDR3 nucleotide sequence: TGTGCCACCAGTGACGTCTCAGTTCAGCCCCAGCATTTT.

Notes on this clone: At one end, the junction sequence differs from germline, possibly due to a read error. This sequence joins TRBV12-3 or TRBV12-4 and TRBJ1-1; D is uncertain. The CDR3 length is 13 residues. In nucleotides, the CDR3 is TGTGCCAGCAGACGCGCTGCGTCGACTGTAGCTTTCTTT. Protein: CASRRAASTVAFF.